Following are 31 T cell receptor beta chains from one sample sequenced in a study of glioma-infiltrating T cells after dendritic cell vaccination. Clones were sequenced by immunoSEQ multiplex PCR, and TCRdb holds only the in-frame ones, with some missing. The sample has around 62,000 clones, around 86% seen once. The sample was blood, taken before dendritic cell vaccination. These receptors were collected from a human donor with glioblastoma.

The chain employs TRBV6-6 and TRBJ1-2, with D uncertain. The CDR3 has 15 residues. Germline V gives CDR1 MNHNY, CDR2 SVGAGI (reference sequence). V was cut by 2 bases and J by 3 bases, with 13 bases left in between. DNA of the CDR3: TGTGCCAGCAGTTACCCCGGCAGCGGCTACTATGGCTACACCTTC. Protein product: CASSYPGSGYYGYTF.

The V gene is TRBV10-3, the J gene TRBJ1-5; D gene unclear. V dropped 3 bases and J dropped 4 bases, with 13 bases sitting between them. Germline CDR1 and CDR2: ENHRY and SYGVKD. The CDR3 has 15 residues. The CDR3 sequence: CAISEYGVGNQPQHF. DNA for the CDR3: TGTGCCATCAGTGAATACGGGGTGGGGAATCAGCCCCAGCATTTT.

The V call is TRBV5-4, the J call TRBJ2-5; 7 bases agree with TRBD2. The CDR3 is 14 amino acids. In germline, CDR1 is SGHNT, CDR2 YYREEE (reference sequence). Unmatched junction bases numbered 8, after V lost 7 bases and J lost 2 bases. CDR3 DNA sequence: TGTGCCAGCGGGTCTAGCGGCCTGCAAGAGACCCAGTACTTC. Protein sequence: CASGSSGLQETQYF.

J is TRBJ1-2 and V is TRBV2, with D perhaps matching TRBD1 (5 bases). There are 14 residues in the CDR3. Germline loops: CDR1 SNHLY, CDR2 FYNNEI. Trimming left V 0 bases short and J 4 bases short, with 9 bases between. In nucleotides, the CDR3 is TGTGCCAGCAGTGAAGCGGGCAGGGCCTATGGCTACACCTTC. This sequence encodes CASSEAGRAYGYTF.

About this clone itself: Other DNA sequences in the same sample also yield this CDR3. The chain couples TRBV7-6 to TRBJ2-7; 8 nucleotides line up with TRBD1. Germline CDR1 is SGHVS and CDR2 is FNYEAQ. This CDR3 spans 15 amino acids. Trimming removed 0 bases from V and 2 bases from J; junction bases left unmatched: 3. The CDR3 here is CASSLAGGQAYEQYF. The CDR3 DNA sequence: TGTGCCAGCAGCTTAGCGGGGGGACAGGCCTACGAGCAGTACTTC.

This clone appeared a single time. The CDR3 DNA reads as TGTGCCAGCAGTGAAGAAACAGGTTGGAGTCAGCCCCAGCATTTT. Amino acids: CASSEETGWSQPQHF. V gene TRBV6-1 combines with J gene TRBJ1-5; D perhaps matches TRBD1 (5 bases). The CDR3 spans 15 residues. The V and J ends lost 1 base and 6 bases respectively, with 13 bases between them. The germline gives CDR1 MNHNS, CDR2 SASEGT.

The chain uses TRBV29-1 and TRBJ1-1, with D unclear. The CDR3 totals 12 residues. Trimming removed 5 bases from V and 0 bases from J, with 7 bases in between. Looked up from germline, CDR1 is SQVTM and CDR2 is ANQGSEA. The CDR3 bases are TGCAGCGTTACACCCTTGAACACTGAAGCTTTCTTT. This encodes CSVTPLNTEAFF.

The rearrangement uses TRBV4-2 and TRBJ1-1; 11 positions agree with TRBD1. Germline CDR1 and CDR2: LGHNA and YNFKEQ. The CDR3 spans 13 residues. J lost 3 bases, V lost 6 bases, and 0 bases had no gene match. CDR3 DNA: TGTGCCAGCAGGGGACAGGGGGACACTGAAGCTTTCTTT. Amino acid sequence: CASRGQGDTEAFF.

The chain carries TRBV10-1 and TRBJ2-1; no definite D call. Trimming cost V 1 base and J 2 bases, with 12 bases left between them. Germline V gene sequence: CDR1 WNHNN, CDR2 SYGVQD (reference sequence). The CDR3 length is 16 residues. The chain's CDR3 is CASSEFKTGAYNEQFF. CDR3 coding DNA: TGCGCCAGCAGTGAGTTTAAGACGGGTGCCTACAATGAGCAGTTCTTC.

V gene TRBV28 combines with J gene TRBJ2-7; 9 bases line up with TRBD1. This CDR3 is built from 15 residues. The V gene's germline CDR1 is MDHEN and CDR2 SYDVKM. J gave up 2 bases and V 8 bases, and 10 bases lay outside the gene matches. The CDR3 reads CASLNRGRGAYEQYF. CDR3 nucleotide sequence: TGTGCCAGCCTTAACAGGGGGCGAGGTGCCTACGAGCAGTACTTC.

This clone came up a few times. The CDR3 loop reads CAWSVWGRETQYF. CDR3 coding DNA: TGTGCCTGGAGTGTATGGGGGCGGGAGACCCAGTACTTC. The genes are TRBV30 and TRBJ2-5; maybe TRBD1 (6 bases). The CDR3 covers 13 residues. Germline loops: CDR1 GTSNPN, CDR2 SVGIG (reference sequence). Trimming left V 0 bases short and J 5 bases short, with 10 bases between.

The chain recombines TRBV5-1 with TRBJ2-1; 8 nucleotides line up with TRBD1. This CDR3 is 15 amino acids long. V lost 0 bases to trimming and J lost 3 bases; unmatched junction nucleotides: 2. CDR1 SGHRS and CDR2 YFSETQ come from the germline V gene. The CDR3 DNA reads as TGCGCCAGCAGCTTGGAGGGACAGGACTACAATGAGCAGTTCTTC. This gives the protein CASSLEGQDYNEQFF.

The V gene is TRBV5-1, the J gene TRBJ2-5, with 11 nucleotides matching TRBD2. CDR3 length: 17 residues. V lost 4 bases to trimming and J lost 3 bases; unmatched junction nucleotides: 11. The germline CDR1 and CDR2 sequences are SGHRS and YFSETQ. CDR3 nucleotides: TGCGCCAGCAGCCCAATTAGCGGGGGGGCTAATAAAGAGACCCAGTACTTC. Its translation is CASSPISGGANKETQYF.

The chain has TRBV9 and TRBJ2-5; 8 nucleotides line up with TRBD1. Germline V gene lookup returns CDR1 SGDLS and CDR2 YYNGEE. The CDR3 is made up of 15 amino acids. The V and J ends lost 4 bases and 5 bases, in that order; junction bases with no gene match: 10. CDR3 nucleotide sequence: TGTGCCAGCAGCTCCCAGGGGGCTCAGGTGGAGACCCAGTACTTC. Translating it yields CASSSQGAQVETQYF. The variable domain in full, with the rest retrieved from reference TRBV9 and TRBJ2-5, is DSGVTQTPKHLITATGQRVTLRCSPRSGDLSVYWYQQSLDQGLQFLIQYYNGEERAKGNILERFSAQQFPDLHSELNLSSLELGDSALYFCASSSQGAQVETQYFGPGTRLLVL.

This chain uses TRBV4-2 with TRBJ1-6, with D possibly TRBD1 on 6 matching bases. The CDR3 has 16 residues. Germline values: CDR1 LGHNA, CDR2 YNFKEQ. The germline V and J ends were trimmed by 0 bases and 7 bases, with 13 bases remaining between them. CDR3 DNA: TGTGCCAGCAGCCAAGATCGAGGGACACGGAATTCACCCCTCCACTTT. It is translated as CASSQDRGTRNSPLHF.

This clone is medium-sized. In nucleotides, the CDR3 is TGTGCCAGCAGCCGTGACAGGGATCAATCACCCCTCCACTTT. This gives the protein CASSRDRDQSPLHF. This chain uses TRBV5-4 with TRBJ1-6, with 7 bases that match TRBD1. Germline-derived CDR1 and CDR2 are SGHNT and YYREEE (reference sequence). The trim removed 4 bases at V and 10 bases at J, leaving 8 bases unmatched. The CDR3 spans 14 residues.

The rearrangement uses TRBV5-7 and TRBJ2-3; possibly TRBD2 for D (5 bases). TRBV5-7 is placed among ORFs of uncertain function. V was trimmed by 3 bases and J by 6 bases, leaving 11 bases between them. The CDR3 extends over 13 amino acids. Here the CDR3 reads CASSCPGSDTQYF. DNA for the CDR3: TGTGCCAGCAGCTGCCCGGGGTCCGATACGCAGTATTTT.

The chain joins TRBV5-6 to TRBJ1-4; D unclear. Germline V gene data show CDR1 as SGHDT and CDR2 as YYEEEE. V shed 3 bases and J shed 6 bases, with 6 bases lying between them. The CDR3 spans 12 residues. The CDR3 DNA reads as TGTGCCAGCAGCTACGGGGATGAAAAACTGTTTTTT. Translated: CASSYGDEKLFF.

The rearrangement joins TRBV19 to TRBJ2-3, with TRBD2 identical over 9 bases. The CDR3 has 15 amino acids. With 6 bases clipped from V and 4 bases from J, the junction kept 8 bases outside the gene matches. CDR1 and CDR2 (germline): LNHDA, SQIVND (reference sequence). The CDR3 bases are TGTGCCAGTAGGGCTAGCGGGGCGACGGCAGATACGCAGTATTTT. Translation gives CASRASGATADTQYF.

This chain uses TRBV7-8 with TRBJ2-7, with 12 positions matching TRBD2. The germline V gene encodes CDR1 SGHVS and CDR2 FQNEAQ. CDR3 length equals 14 residues. The junction had 6 bases not matched to a gene; V was cut back by 10 bases and J by 2 bases. CDR3 sequence: CATTRTSGAYEQYF. The CDR3 DNA reads as TGTGCCACCACCAGGACTAGCGGGGCCTACGAGCAGTACTTC. Full variable domain (outside the CDR3, taken from reference TRBV7-8 and TRBJ2-7): GAGVSQSPRYKVAKRGQDVALRCDPISGHVSLFWYQQALGQGPEFLTYFQNEAQLDKSGLPSDRFFAERPEGSVSTLKIQRTQQEDSAVYLCATTRTSGAYEQYFGPGTRLTVT.

This clone was picked up a small number of times. The gene calls are TRBV12-5 and TRBJ1-4, with D tentatively TRBD1 (5 bases). Germline-derived CDR1 and CDR2 are LGHNT and FRNRAP. The ends were cut back, 4 bases at V and 1 base at J, with 10 bases in the middle. The CDR3 loop spans 15 amino acids. The CDR3 DNA sequence: TGTGCTAGTGGTTCGCAGGGAATAACTAATGAAAAACTGTTTTTT. It is translated as CASGSQGITNEKLFF.

CDR3 residues: CASSLRGVFGGYTF. CDR3 DNA sequence: TGTGCCAGCAGTCTTAGGGGCGTGTTCGGTGGCTACACCTTC. The chain uses TRBV27 and TRBJ1-2; D perhaps matches TRBD1 (5 bases). Germline V gene data show CDR1 as MNHEY and CDR2 as SMNVEV (reference sequence). The CDR3 extends over 14 amino acids. V shed 5 bases and J shed 7 bases, with 17 bases lying between them.

The count of this clone is one. The chain is built from TRBV5-1 and TRBJ2-7; D perhaps matches TRBD2 (7 bases). The CDR3 has 14 residues. Trimming pared 2 bases from V and 11 bases from J, leaving 20 bases between. CDR1 is SGHRS, CDR2 YFSETQ, per germline. The CDR3 DNA is TGCGCCAGCAGCTTTGAGACAAGAGGGGGGGACGAGTACTTC. Protein product: CASSFETRGGDEYF. Full variable domain (outside the CDR3, taken from reference TRBV5-1 and TRBJ2-7): KAGVTQTPRYLIKTRGQQVTLSCSPISGHRSVSWYQQTPGQGLQFLFEYFSETQRNKGNFPGRFSGRQFSNSRSEMNVSTLELGDSALYLCASSFETRGGDEYFGPGTRLTVT.

The chain is built from TRBV28 and TRBJ2-1; TRBD2 might be the D (5 bases). The V gene's germline CDR1 is MDHEN and CDR2 SYDVKM. V lost 8 bases and J 0 bases, leaving 14 bases between the germline ends. The CDR3 totals 15 residues. For the CDR3, the DNA is TGTGCCAGCCTAAACGGGGTACGCTCCTACAATGAGCAGTTCTTC. Residues: CASLNGVRSYNEQFF.

This chain connects TRBV7-9 to TRBJ2-3; 15 nucleotides agree with TRBD2. CDR3 length equals 17 residues. With 5 bases clipped from V and 2 bases from J, the junction kept 5 bases outside the gene matches. CDR1 and CDR2 from the germline V gene are SEHNR and FQNEAQ (reference sequence). The CDR3 region is CASSPGLAGGSTDTQYF. The CDR3, as DNA: TGTGCCAGCAGCCCTGGACTAGCGGGGGGGTCCACAGATACGCAGTATTTT.

This sequence joins TRBV7-2 and TRBJ1-5; the D gene is possibly TRBD1 (6 bases). V was trimmed by 4 bases and J by 5 bases, leaving 18 bases between them. Germline CDR1 is SGHTA and CDR2 is FQGNSA. This CDR3 comprises 16 residues. The CDR3 loop reads CASSSGAGRVHQPQHF. Written as DNA, the CDR3 is TGTGCCAGCAGCTCAGGGGCAGGAAGAGTCCATCAGCCCCAGCATTTT.

This clone was recorded a few times. The CDR3 region has the DNA TGTGCCAGCAGCTATTCCAGGGGATACGAGCAGTACTTC. Amino acid sequence: CASSYSRGYEQYF. This chain joins TRBV5-4 and TRBJ2-7, with D maybe TRBD1 (6 bases). CDR3 length equals 13 residues. V was pared by 3 bases and J by 4 bases, with 11 bases between. Germline V gene sequence: CDR1 SGHNT, CDR2 YYREEE (reference sequence).

V is TRBV4-1 and J is TRBJ2-3; 9 bases match TRBD2. The CDR3 length is 16 residues. Germline V gene sequence: CDR1 MGHRA, CDR2 YSYEKL. Trimming took 0 bases from V and 3 from J; bases not matched to a gene: 4. CDR3 amino acids: CASSQDPLAGTDTQYF. In nucleotides, the CDR3 is TGCGCCAGCAGCCAAGATCCCCTAGCGGGGACAGATACGCAGTATTTT.

This clone was seen just once. The chain joins TRBV7-8 to TRBJ1-1; a possible D gene is TRBD1 (6 bases). The CDR3 is 16 amino acids. The V gene's germline CDR1 is SGHVS and CDR2 FQNEAQ. The germline V and J ends were trimmed by 4 bases and 1 base, with 16 bases remaining between them. Here the CDR3 DNA reads TGTGCCAGCAGCTCCAATATCGGGACACCGAACACTGAAGCTTTCTTT. Translated: CASSSNIGTPNTEAFF.

V and J are TRBV11-3 and TRBJ2-1, with 7 nucleotides matching TRBD1. CDR3 length equals 15 residues. The ends lost 1 base at V and 10 bases at J; junction bases unmatched: 10. CDR1 SGHNT and CDR2 YENEEA come from the germline V gene. The CDR3 region has the DNA TGTGCCAGCAGCTTAGGGGCGGACAGGAACGGAGAGCAGTTCTTC. Translated, it gives CASSLGADRNGEQFF.

The chain combines TRBV7-2 with TRBJ1-3; perhaps TRBD1 as D (5 bases). Germline V lookup: CDR1 SGHTA, CDR2 FQGNSA. Trimming took 8 bases from V and 4 from J, leaving 12 bases between them. The length of the CDR3 is 13 residues. This chain's CDR3 is CASDDRPGNTIYF. The CDR3 bases are TGTGCCAGCGATGACAGACCCGGAAACACCATATATTTT.